These 22 T cell receptor beta chains share one sample of origin, sequenced in a study of blood T cell repertoires in COVID-19 (dated by TCRdb to 2018 to 2020). Library preparation employed the immunoSEQ multiplex PCR assay. TCRdb obtained this table from immuneACCESS and retained in-frame rearrangements with V and J assigned. These tables miss some clones; where compared with another copy, unresolved V genes account for less than half of the shortfall, and the remainder is unexplained. The sample contains a few hundred thousand clones, about nine tenths of them found a single time. The ten biggest clones cover 3.5% to 5% of the sample. Specimen: PBMCs or T cells enriched from blood (not recorded which). These receptors all come from a man between 25 and 39 years old who had recovered from COVID-19.

V gene TRBV27 combines with J gene TRBJ1-6; no reliable D call. The CDR3 is made up of 15 amino acids. The germline CDR1 and CDR2 sequences are MNHEY and SMNVEV (reference sequence). The V end lost 7 bases, the J end lost 7 bases, and 17 bases lay between the germline ends. CDR3 sequence reads: CASTQAPGINSPLHF. CDR3 nucleotides: TGTGCCAGCACCCAGGCTCCCGGGATAAATTCACCCCTCCACTTT.

The chain recombines TRBV25-1 with TRBJ2-3; tentative D call: TRBD2 (6 bases). The CDR3 is 12 residues long. CDR1 and CDR2 from the germline V gene are MGHDK and SYGVNS. Trimming pared 7 bases from V and 8 bases from J, leaving 13 bases between. CDR3 nucleotides: TGTGCCAGCACTGGGCTAGCGAGTACGCAGTATTTT. Translation: CASTGLASTQYF.

The CDR3 protein is CAWAGTGGSPLHF. Here the CDR3 DNA reads TGTGCCTGGGCCGGGACAGGGGGATCACCCCTCCACTTT. The chain couples TRBV30 to TRBJ1-6, with 11 bases aligning to TRBD1. Looked up from germline, CDR1 is GTSNPN and CDR2 is SVGIG (reference sequence). J gave up 10 bases and V 5 bases, and 4 bases lay outside the gene matches. This CDR3 spans 13 amino acids.

This clone was observed once. The rearrangement links TRBV4-1 to TRBJ1-2; D might be TRBD1 (5 bases). Germline V CDR1 and CDR2: MGHRA, YSYEKL. This CDR3 comprises 16 residues. V was shortened by 0 bases and J by 4 bases, with 15 bases between the two germline ends. CDR3 sequence (DNA): TGCGCCAGCAGCCAAGATAGGGGCAGACTCCCCTATGGCTACACCTTC. Translating gives CASSQDRGRLPYGYTF.

The V gene is TRBV6-2 or TRBV6-3, the J gene TRBJ2-1; 9 bases line up with TRBD1. The CDR3 runs to 18 residues. The germline CDR1 and CDR2 sequences are MNHEY and SVGEGT. Trimming took 5 bases from V and 1 from J; bases not matched to a gene: 12. The CDR3 DNA follows: TGTGCCAGCAGTCCCCCTCGAACAGGGGGCAAGTCCTACAATGAGCAGTTCTTC. Protein: CASSPPRTGGKSYNEQFF.

The chain is built from TRBV6-5 and TRBJ1-2; a possible D gene is TRBD1 (5 bases). The germline V gene has CDR1 MNHEY and CDR2 SVGAGI. Deletions cut 5 bases from V and 0 bases from J, with 7 bases between. The CDR3 consists of 13 residues. The DNA for the CDR3 is TGTGCCAGCAGTACAGGATCTAACTATGGCTACACCTTC. This sequence encodes CASSTGSNYGYTF.

This clone came up once. The CDR3 coding sequence is TGCGCCAGCAGCCCGGGGGGGACGAACCAAGAGACCCAGTACTTC. This encodes CASSPGGTNQETQYF. V gene TRBV5-1 combines with J gene TRBJ2-5; 8 bases fit TRBD2. The CDR3 runs 15 residues. The V and J ends lost 4 bases and 0 bases, in that order; junction bases with no gene match: 5. CDR1 SGHRS and CDR2 YFSETQ come from the germline V gene. The entire variable domain, with the rest obtained from reference TRBV5-1 and TRBJ2-5, is as follows: KAGVTQTPRYLIKTRGQQVTLSCSPISGHRSVSWYQQTPGQGLQFLFEYFSETQRNKGNFPGRFSGRQFSNSRSEMNVSTLELGDSALYLCASSPGGTNQETQYFGPGTRLLVL.

The V and J genes are TRBV24-1 and TRBJ2-3, with TRBD1 matching over 7 bases. The CDR3 sequence is 16 residues long. The J segment lost 2 bases and the V segment lost 1 base, leaving 5 bases of the junction unmatched. CDR1 is KGHDR, CDR2 SFDVKD, per germline. The CDR3 spells CATSDLSTGPTDTQYF. The DNA for the CDR3 is TGTGCCACCAGTGATTTATCGACAGGGCCCACAGATACGCAGTATTTT.

V is TRBV3-1 (or the pseudogene TRBV3-2) and J is TRBJ1-2; 7 bases fit TRBD1. Germline V gives CDR1 LGHDT, CDR2 YNNKEL (reference sequence). CDR3 length equals 17 residues. V lost 3 bases and J lost 1; bases outside the gene matches: 11. For the CDR3, the DNA is TGTGCCAGCAGCCAGCGGGGTAGGGACAGCAGTAACTATGGCTACACCTTC. Its translation: CASSQRGRDSSNYGYTF.

The V gene is TRBV15, the J gene TRBJ1-3; D might be TRBD1 (5 bases). V lost 6 bases and J lost 5, with 14 bases in between. CDR3 length: 14 amino acids. Germline V gene lookup returns CDR1 LNHNV and CDR2 YYDKDF (reference sequence). Here the CDR3 DNA reads TGTGCCACCAGACCTCGGGAGGGGAGAAACACCATATATTTT. Its translation is CATRPREGRNTIYF. Filled out from reference TRBV15 and TRBJ1-3, the complete variable domain reads DAMVIQNPRYQVTQFGKPVTLSCSQTLNHNVMYWYQQKSSQAPKLLFHYYDKDFNNEADTPDNFQSRRPNTSFCFLDIRSPGLGDTAMYLCATRPREGRNTIYFGEGSWLTVV.

The chain couples TRBV5-4 to TRBJ1-6; D is ambiguous. The CDR3 runs to 12 residues. V shed 0 bases and J shed 12 bases, with 7 bases lying between them. Germline values: CDR1 SGHNT, CDR2 YYREEE (reference sequence). CDR3 residues: CASSLDAGPLHF. The CDR3 DNA sequence: TGTGCCAGCAGCTTGGATGCCGGACCCCTCCACTTT.

The gene calls are TRBV24-1 and TRBJ2-1; D is possibly TRBD2 (5 bases). Germline V gene lookup returns CDR1 KGHDR and CDR2 SFDVKD. V gave up 4 bases and J gave up 16 bases, with 16 bases separating them. This CDR3 has 12 amino acids. CDR3 protein: CATSDPARTAFF. CDR3 DNA: TGTGCCACCAGTGACCCCGCGAGGACTGCATTCTTC.

J is TRBJ2-7 and V is TRBV5-1, with D maybe TRBD1 (6 bases). The V gene's germline CDR1 is SGHRS and CDR2 YFSETQ. This CDR3 spans 15 amino acids. V was cut by 0 bases and J by 2 bases, with 12 bases left in between. CDR3 protein: CASSLVGTYAYEQYF. CDR3 coding DNA: TGCGCCAGCAGCTTGGTGGGGACATACGCCTACGAGCAGTACTTC.

This clone was counted between two and nine times. The chain uses TRBV12-5 and TRBJ1-6; TRBD1 aligns across 7 bases. The CDR3 runs to 14 residues. CDR1 and CDR2 from the germline V gene are LGHNT and FRNRAP. V lost 4 bases to trimming and J lost 9 bases; unmatched junction nucleotides: 6. The CDR3: CASGWDSVSSPLHF. The CDR3, as DNA: TGTGCTAGTGGTTGGGACAGTGTGAGTTCACCCCTCCACTTT.

The chain combines TRBV7-9 with TRBJ2-7, with D hard to call. Trimming cost V 2 bases and J 2 bases, with 7 bases left between them. Germline loops: CDR1 SEHNR, CDR2 FQNEAQ (reference sequence). This CDR3 is 13 amino acids long. In nucleotides, the CDR3 is TGTGCCAGCAGCTTACCCAGTACCTACGAGCAGTACTTC. It encodes CASSLPSTYEQYF.

The chain links TRBV5-1 to TRBJ2-7; 9 positions agree with TRBD2. V lost 4 bases to trimming and J lost 5 bases; unmatched junction nucleotides: 7. The CDR3 covers 14 residues. The germline gives CDR1 SGHRS, CDR2 YFSETQ. DNA for the CDR3: TGCGCCAGCAGCCCGGCGGGAGGGCCGAACGAGCAGTACTTC. It yields the protein CASSPAGGPNEQYF.

This chain links TRBV7-2 with TRBJ2-5, with 13 bases matching TRBD2. The CDR3 length is 15 residues. Looked up from germline, CDR1 is SGHTA and CDR2 is FQGNSA. V gave up 3 bases and J gave up 5 bases; unmatched junction bases: 3. CDR3 DNA sequence: TGTGCCAGCAGCTTGGGGACTAGCGGGACTGAGACCCAGTACTTC. Its translation: CASSLGTSGTETQYF.

The chain combines TRBV27 with TRBJ1-6; D is unresolved. Germline V gene data show CDR1 as MNHEY and CDR2 as SMNVEV (reference sequence). The CDR3 extends over 15 amino acids. V dropped 3 bases and J dropped 4 bases, with 10 bases sitting between them. In DNA form, the CDR3 reads TGTGCCAGCAGTTTGATCCAGGCGTATAATTCACCCCTCCACTTT. Amino acids: CASSLIQAYNSPLHF.

The chain recombines TRBV7-2 with TRBJ2-1; 11 bases are shared with TRBD2. V lost 1 base, J lost 7 bases, and 6 bases stayed unmatched. Germline V lookup: CDR1 SGHTA, CDR2 FQGNSA. The CDR3 has 16 residues. CDR3 sequence: CASSLGGLAVRNEQFF. The CDR3 DNA follows: TGTGCCAGCAGCTTAGGGGGACTAGCGGTTCGGAATGAGCAGTTCTTC.

The chain couples TRBV7-9 to TRBJ2-7, with TRBD2 matching over 7 bases. This CDR3 comprises 13 residues. Germline-derived CDR1 and CDR2 are SEHNR and FQNEAQ (reference sequence). V lost 1 base, J lost 12 bases, and 9 bases stayed unmatched. The CDR3 protein is CASSLEASGDGYF. CDR3 nucleotides: TGTGCCAGCAGCTTAGAGGCAAGCGGGGATGGGTACTTC.

The V call is TRBV4-1, the J call TRBJ1-2; TRBD1 agrees at 8 bases. Germline assignment: CDR1 MGHRA and CDR2 YSYEKL. The CDR3 runs 14 residues. The J segment lost 2 bases and the V segment lost 6 bases, leaving 5 bases of the junction unmatched. The CDR3 loop reads CASRGQGTNYGYTF. DNA of the CDR3: TGCGCCAGCAGAGGACAGGGAACAAACTATGGCTACACCTTC.

This chain uses TRBV3-1 (or the pseudogene TRBV3-2) with TRBJ2-2; 9 bases fit TRBD2. Losses at the gene ends were 3 bases for V and 1 base for J; bases not matched to a gene: 6. Germline V gene data show CDR1 as LGHDT and CDR2 as YNNKEL (reference sequence). The CDR3 spans 17 residues. CDR3 coding DNA: TGTGCCAGCAGCCATGTAGGAGCGGGAGGGAACACCGGGGAGCTGTTTTTT. Translated: CASSHVGAGGNTGELFF.